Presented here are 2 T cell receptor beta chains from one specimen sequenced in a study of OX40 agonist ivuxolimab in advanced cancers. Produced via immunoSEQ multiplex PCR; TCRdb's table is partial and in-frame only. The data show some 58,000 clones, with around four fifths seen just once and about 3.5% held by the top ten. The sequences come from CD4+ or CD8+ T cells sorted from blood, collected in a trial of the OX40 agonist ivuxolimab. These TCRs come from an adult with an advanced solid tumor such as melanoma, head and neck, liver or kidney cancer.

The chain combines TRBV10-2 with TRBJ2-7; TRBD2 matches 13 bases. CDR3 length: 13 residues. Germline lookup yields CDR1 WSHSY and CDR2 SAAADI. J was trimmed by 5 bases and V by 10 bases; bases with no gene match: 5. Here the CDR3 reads CATSGLAGNEQYF. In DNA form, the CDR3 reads TGCGCCACCTCGGGACTAGCGGGGAACGAGCAGTACTTC.

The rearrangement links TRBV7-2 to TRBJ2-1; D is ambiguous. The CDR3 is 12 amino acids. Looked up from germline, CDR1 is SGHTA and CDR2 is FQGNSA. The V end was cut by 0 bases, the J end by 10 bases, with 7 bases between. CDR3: CASSLAVGEQFF. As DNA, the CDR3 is TGTGCCAGCAGCTTAGCTGTAGGGGAGCAGTTCTTC.